The 17 T cell receptor beta chains below were found in one sample sequenced in a study of technical replicates of blood from several donors. Generated by immunoSEQ multiplex PCR, the TCRdb table keeps only in-frame clones and is missing some. The data hold 50,000 to 55,000 clones, with about 86% observed a single time. The material sequenced was PBMCs. The receptors stem from a human donor in good health. Some clones in this sample may be carry-over from other donors' samples.

By frequency in the sample, this clone is medium-sized. The chain joins TRBV5-3 to TRBJ2-3, with a weak D call TRBD2 (7 bases). TRBV5-3 counts as an open reading frame of uncertain function. The CDR3 runs to 15 residues. Trimming removed 4 bases from V and 5 bases from J, with 17 bases in between. The chain's CDR3 is CARSTDGGPGDTQYF. Written as DNA, the CDR3 is TGTGCCAGAAGCACAGACGGGGGGCCCGGAGATACGCAGTATTTT.

V is TRBV27 and J is TRBJ2-1, with a weak D call TRBD1 (6 bases). V lost 5 bases and J lost 0, with 14 bases in between. There are 16 residues in the CDR3. CDR1 is MNHEY and CDR2 is SMNVEV in the germline V gene (reference sequence). The CDR3 DNA sequence: TGTGCCAGCAGTACCACAGGGATCGGCTCCTACAATGAGCAGTTCTTC. It translates to CASSTTGIGSYNEQFF.

V gene TRBV5-1 combines with J gene TRBJ2-3, with 8 bases matching TRBD2. The CDR3 sequence is 17 residues long. Germline V gene sequence: CDR1 SGHRS, CDR2 YFSETQ. Trimming cost V 0 bases and J 6 bases; bases outside gene matches: 12. In nucleotides, the CDR3 is TGCGCCAGCAGCTTGGTCCAGCGGGGGCGCCGGGGGGATACGCAGTATTTT. Its protein product is CASSLVQRGRRGDTQYF.

The chain employs TRBV4-2 and TRBJ2-3; 7 bases are shared with TRBD2. V trimming: 0 bases; J trimming: 4 bases; junction bases outside the gene matches: 7. The CDR3 loop spans 16 amino acids. Germline V gene data show CDR1 as LGHNA and CDR2 as YNFKEQ. The CDR3 DNA is TGTGCCAGCAGCCAAGATCTGGCGGGAGTCGCAGATACGCAGTATTTT. This encodes CASSQDLAGVADTQYF.

The gene calls are TRBV11-1 and TRBJ2-7; tentative D call: TRBD2 (6 bases). The CDR3 extends over 15 amino acids. Germline CDR1 reads SGHAT; CDR2 reads FQDESV (reference sequence). The V and J ends lost 5 bases and 3 bases respectively, with 17 bases between them. CDR3 sequence (DNA): TGTGCCAGCAGCCCGTGGAGCACCGGGGGCTACGAGCAGTACTTC. Protein: CASSPWSTGGYEQYF.

The rearrangement joins TRBV9 to TRBJ1-2; tentatively, D is TRBD1 (6 bases). The V end was cut by 3 bases, the J end by 2 bases, with 17 bases between. Germline lookup yields CDR1 SGDLS and CDR2 YYNGEE. The CDR3 is 16 amino acids. This CDR3 is CASSGHRVRWNYGYTF. The CDR3 DNA reads TGTGCCAGCAGCGGACACAGGGTCCGTTGGAACTATGGCTACACCTTC.

This rearrangement joins TRBV7-8 to TRBJ2-1; D may be TRBD2 (5 bases). The CDR3 contains 14 residues. From germline, CDR1 is SGHVS and CDR2 FQNEAQ. Trimming removed 1 base from V and 9 bases from J, with 13 bases in between. In DNA form, the CDR3 reads TGTGCCAGCAGCTTAGATGGGAGTTCGGGTGAGCAGTTCTTC. Its translation is CASSLDGSSGEQFF. Based on the CDR3 plus reference TRBV7-8 and TRBJ2-1, the full variable domain is GAGVSQSPRYKVAKRGQDVALRCDPISGHVSLFWYQQALGQGPEFLTYFQNEAQLDKSGLPSDRFFAERPEGSVSTLKIQRTQQEDSAVYLCASSLDGSSGEQFFGPGTRLTVL.

The CDR3 here is CASRSGTGGDQPQHF. CDR3 nucleotide sequence: TGCGCCAGCAGATCCGGGACAGGGGGCGACCAGCCCCAGCATTTT. The chain couples TRBV5-1 to TRBJ1-5; 12 bases agree with TRBD1. CDR1 and CDR2 (germline): SGHRS, YFSETQ. The CDR3 runs to 15 residues. V lost 5 bases to trimming and J lost 7 bases; unmatched junction nucleotides: 7.

V is TRBV4-3 and J is TRBJ2-1; TRBD2 agrees at 7 bases. CDR3 length: 16 residues. Germline lookup yields CDR1 LGHNA and CDR2 YSLEER. The V and J ends lost 1 base and 6 bases, in that order; junction bases with no gene match: 9. The CDR3 region is CASSQGPSRGSNEQFF. The CDR3 DNA reads TGCGCCAGCAGCCAAGGTCCCTCGCGGGGGTCCAATGAGCAGTTCTTC.

The chain carries TRBV30 and TRBJ1-1; D gene unclear. The CDR3 runs 13 residues. Trimming took 2 bases from V and 6 from J, leaving 13 bases between them. Germline CDR1 is GTSNPN and CDR2 is SVGIG (reference sequence). CDR3 region: CAWSPGTASEAFF. The CDR3 bases are TGTGCCTGGAGTCCGGGTACGGCTTCTGAAGCTTTCTTT. The full variable domain, with the rest looked up from reference TRBV30 and TRBJ1-1, is SQTIHQWPATLVQPVGSPLSLECTVEGTSNPNLYWYRQAAGRGLQLLFYSVGIGQISSEVPQNLSASRPQDRQFILSSKKLLLSDSGFYLCAWSPGTASEAFFGQGTRLTVV.

The chain has TRBV7-2 and TRBJ2-1; TRBD2 aligns across 7 bases. CDR3 length: 14 amino acids. Germline CDR1 and CDR2: SGHTA and FQGNSA. V gave up 6 bases and J gave up 4 bases; unmatched junction bases: 6. The CDR3 loop reads CASRPLAPYNEQFF. DNA of the CDR3: TGTGCCAGCAGGCCACTAGCGCCATACAATGAGCAGTTCTTC.

CDR3 protein: CAISVLALGTGAYEQYF. The CDR3 nucleotides read TGTGCCATCAGTGTGTTGGCGTTGGGGACAGGGGCCTACGAGCAGTACTTC. The V and J genes are TRBV10-3 and TRBJ2-7; 10 bases match TRBD1. The CDR3 covers 17 residues. J gave up 2 bases and V 4 bases, and 11 bases lay outside the gene matches. Germline CDR1 and CDR2: ENHRY and SYGVKD.

The chain is built from TRBV5-1 and TRBJ2-1, with D possibly matching TRBD2 (7 bases). Germline-derived CDR1 and CDR2 are SGHRS and YFSETQ. CDR3 size: 17 residues. V lost 5 bases and J lost 0, with 18 bases in between. DNA of the CDR3: TGCGCCAGCAGAGGGTTCGCGGGGGCTGACTCCTACAATGAGCAGTTCTTC. Encoded protein: CASRGFAGADSYNEQFF.

This chain joins TRBV30 and TRBJ2-3; TRBD2 aligns across 9 bases. V shed 0 bases and J 12 bases; nucleotides not matched to a gene: 7. There are 13 residues in the CDR3. Germline loops: CDR1 GTSNPN, CDR2 SVGIG (reference sequence). The CDR3 protein is CAWSVMSSGTQYF. The CDR3 nucleotides are TGTGCCTGGAGTGTAATGTCTAGCGGGACTCAGTATTTT.

The rearrangement joins TRBV4-3 to TRBJ2-6; D gene uncertain. Germline-derived CDR1 and CDR2 are LGHNA and YSLEER. The ends were cut back, 0 bases at V and 0 bases at J, with 6 bases in the middle. CDR3 length: 16 residues. Here the CDR3 reads CASSQEPGSGANVLTF. In DNA form, the CDR3 reads TGCGCCAGCAGCCAAGAGCCAGGCTCTGGGGCCAACGTCCTGACTTTC.

In this sample, this clone turned up a few times. The J gene is TRBJ1-3, the V gene TRBV15; D is unresolved. This CDR3 is built from 16 residues. V lost 0 bases and J 0 bases, leaving 9 bases between the germline ends. Germline V gives CDR1 LNHNV, CDR2 YYDKDF (reference sequence). The CDR3 DNA reads as TGTGCCACCAGCAGAGATCGCCAGGACTCTGGAAACACCATATATTTT. This codes for CATSRDRQDSGNTIYF.

This chain uses TRBV5-4 with TRBJ2-3; D may be TRBD2 (6 bases). Per the germline V gene, CDR1 is SGHNT and CDR2 is YYREEE (reference sequence). The germline V and J ends were trimmed by 3 bases and 0 bases, with 11 bases remaining between them. The CDR3 has 15 residues. In DNA form, the CDR3 reads TGTGCCAGCAGCTGGGTGGGGACTAGCACAGATACGCAGTATTTT. Translation: CASSWVGTSTDTQYF. Drawing the rest from reference TRBV5-4 and TRBJ2-3, the complete variable domain is ETGVTQSPTHLIKTRGQQVTLRCSSQSGHNTVSWYQQALGQGPQFIFQYYREEENGRGNFPPRFSGLQFPNYSSELNVNALELDDSALYLCASSWVGTSTDTQYFGPGTRLTVL.